The 24 T cell receptor beta chains below all came from one sample that was sequenced in a study of T cells in Graves' hyperthyroidism and ophthalmopathy (dated by TCRdb to between 2019 and 2020). Libraries were made using multiplex PCR. Sequencing relied on an Illumina HiSeq 2000. TCR beta CDR3 regions were amplified from RNA transcripts. The first round of RT-PCR for the TCR CDR3 was performed with the HTBI primer set and the Qiagen OneStep RT-PCR kit. Through fastp at Q25 and MiXCR, TCRdb rebuilt clones from the public reads, retaining in-frame beta chains. CDR3 protein sequences are deduplicated, and each keeps its most common genes and DNA. In this sample the table shows about 600,000 distinct CDR3 sequences, 13% to 15% of which occur a single time. Roughly 7% of the sample is in the top ten clones. Sequenced material: blood. The source of these receptors is a young woman with Graves' ophthalmopathy.

This clonotype was observed at least ten times. The rearrangement uses TRBV20-1 and TRBJ2-1; 8 nucleotides match TRBD2. The ends lost 3 bases at V and 0 bases at J; junction bases unmatched: 4. There are 15 residues in the CDR3. CDR1 DFQATT and CDR2 SNEGSKA come from the germline V gene (reference sequence). The CDR3 DNA reads as TGCAGTGCTAGTGCGGGAGGACGCTCCTACAATGAGCAGTTCTTC. Translation: CSASAGGRSYNEQFF.

The chain couples TRBV19 to TRBJ1-3, with a possible D match to TRBD1 (6 bases). Trimming shortened V by 4 bases and J by 0 bases, and 10 bases separated the two germline ends. There are 15 residues in the CDR3. Germline V gene sequence: CDR1 LNHDA, CDR2 SQIVND (reference sequence). DNA for the CDR3: TGTGCCAGTAGTAGACAGGCGAGCTCTGGAAACACCATATATTTT. Its translation: CASSRQASSGNTIYF.

This clonotype was picked up a small number of times. The rearrangement uses TRBV19 and TRBJ2-2; D is ambiguous. The V end was cut by 9 bases, the J end by 4 bases, with 3 bases between. The germline V gene encodes CDR1 LNHDA and CDR2 SQIVND (reference sequence). This CDR3 has 10 amino acids. The CDR3 here is CARPTGELFF. The CDR3 nucleotides are TGTGCCAGACCCACCGGGGAGCTGTTTTTT.

This clonotype has at least ten counts. The chain is built from TRBV12-3 or TRBV12-4 and TRBJ2-3, with 9 bases identical to TRBD2. Germline trimming cut 5 bases from V and 2 bases from J; bases unmatched to any gene: 5. The CDR3 is 15 amino acids. CDR3 amino acids: CASSRTSVDTDTQYF. The DNA of the CDR3 is TGTGCCAGCAGTAGGACTAGCGTGGACACAGATACGCAGTATTTT.

The rearrangement links TRBV7-9 to TRBJ1-1, with D maybe TRBD1 (5 bases). The CDR3 length is 13 residues. Germline loops: CDR1 SEHNR, CDR2 FQNEAQ (reference sequence). Trimming stripped 1 base from V and 10 bases from J, with 13 bases between. CDR3 sequence: CASSLGAGLGAFF. In nucleotides, the CDR3 is TGTGCCAGCAGCTTAGGCGCAGGGCTGGGAGCTTTCTTT. Full variable domain (rest looked up from reference TRBV7-9 and TRBJ1-1): DTGVSQNPRHKITKRGQNVTFRCDPISEHNRLYWYRQTLGQGPEFLTYFQNEAQLEKSRLLSDRFSAERPKGSFSTLEIQRTEQGDSAMYLCASSLGAGLGAFFGQGTRLTVV.

This clonotype was recorded at least ten times. This chain connects TRBV28 to TRBJ2-5; D ambiguous. This CDR3 contains 12 residues. Trimming left V 6 bases short and J 5 bases short, with 10 bases between. Germline CDR1 MDHEN, CDR2 SYDVKM. The CDR3 sequence is CASRGIGETQYF. In nucleotides, the CDR3 is TGTGCCAGCAGGGGAATTGGGGAGACCCAGTACTTC.

This clonotype was detected a few times. The rearrangement links TRBV6-1 to TRBJ1-1; D not certain. CDR1 and CDR2 from the germline V gene are MNHNS and SASEGT. The length of the CDR3 is 14 residues. V gave up 0 bases and J gave up 6 bases, with 11 bases separating them. CDR3 sequence: CASSEAGFRAEAFF. The DNA of the CDR3 is TGTGCCAGCAGTGAAGCGGGGTTTAGGGCTGAAGCTTTCTTT.

The chain employs TRBV28 and TRBJ2-1; 8 nucleotides line up with TRBD2. The CDR3 consists of 13 residues. After removal of 7 bases from V and 10 bases from J, the junction contained 9 bases not matched to a gene. CDR1 is MDHEN and CDR2 is SYDVKM in the germline V gene. CDR3 bases: TGTGCCAGCACCGGAGCGGGAGTAAGAGAGCAGTTCTTC. Protein product: CASTGAGVREQFF.

This clonotype has at least ten counts. J is TRBJ2-3 and V is TRBV7-8, with a weak D call TRBD2 (6 bases). Germline CDR1 is SGHVS and CDR2 is FQNEAQ. With 1 base removed from V and 1 base from J, the gap between germline ends came to 12 bases. The CDR3 is made up of 16 amino acids. The DNA of the CDR3 is TGTGCCAGCAGCTTAGTAGTACTAGCACGCACAGATACGCAGTATTTT. Translating gives CASSLVVLARTDTQYF.

The sample holds many counts of this clonotype. The V call is TRBV11-3, the J call TRBJ1-2, with unresolved D. CDR3 length equals 14 residues. V gave up 4 bases and J gave up 4 bases, with 13 bases separating them. The germline CDR1 and CDR2 sequences are SGHNT and YENEEA. The CDR3 spells CASSSRAGSYGYTF. DNA for the CDR3: TGTGCCAGCAGCTCTAGGGCCGGGAGCTATGGCTACACCTTC.

In this sample, this clonotype turned up many times. The rearrangement links TRBV6-2 or TRBV6-3 to TRBJ2-1; D is possibly TRBD2 (5 bases). V was shortened by 2 bases and J by 9 bases, with 14 bases between the two germline ends. This CDR3 is 14 amino acids long. Germline V gives CDR1 MNHEY, CDR2 SVGEGT. CDR3 loop: CASSYAGVRGEQFF. The DNA for the CDR3 is TGTGCCAGCAGTTACGCGGGTGTGCGCGGTGAGCAGTTCTTC.

This clonotype has at least ten counts. The chain employs TRBV12-3 or TRBV12-4 and TRBJ1-5, with a possible D match to TRBD1 (6 bases). The CDR3 covers 17 residues. V dropped 3 bases and J dropped 0 bases, with 15 bases sitting between them. The CDR3 spells CASSLEMDSLSNQPQHF. DNA for the CDR3: TGTGCCAGCAGTTTGGAAATGGACAGCCTTAGCAATCAGCCCCAGCATTTT.

This clonotype has a count of ten or more. The gene calls are TRBV12-3 or TRBV12-4 and TRBJ2-1; 7 bases are shared with TRBD2. V gave up 3 bases and J gave up 9 bases; unmatched junction bases: 8. The CDR3 is 14 amino acids. The DNA for the CDR3 is TGTGCCAGCAGTTTGGGGGGGACTATTCGTGAGCAGTTCTTC. It specifies CASSLGGTIREQFF.

V is TRBV30 and J is TRBJ2-2; weak D call: TRBD2 (5 bases). CDR1 and CDR2 (germline): GTSNPN, SVGIG (reference sequence). The CDR3 is 12 amino acids. V lost 4 bases to trimming and J lost 6 bases, with 9 bases between them. The DNA for the CDR3 is TGTGCCTGGACCCGGGGAGCCGGGGAGCTGTTTTTT. Translation gives CAWTRGAGELFF.

This clonotype was seen only a few times. This chain joins TRBV30 and TRBJ1-1, with a possible D match to TRBD1 (5 bases). Germline values: CDR1 GTSNPN, CDR2 SVGIG (reference sequence). The V end was cut by 5 bases, the J end by 0 bases, with 19 bases between. The CDR3 is 16 residues long. CDR3 DNA sequence: TGTGCCTGGGACGGGGCGACCGAAGGGTTGAACACTGAAGCTTTCTTT. Encoded protein: CAWDGATEGLNTEAFF.

The chain links TRBV4-2 to TRBJ2-7; the D is unclear. Trimming pared 0 bases from V and 1 base from J, leaving 25 bases between. The CDR3 consists of 20 residues. Looked up from germline, CDR1 is LGHNA and CDR2 is YNFKEQ. CDR3 protein: CASSQEVTPGNMAPSYEQYF. CDR3 nucleotides: TGTGCCAGCAGCCAAGAGGTCACCCCCGGCAATATGGCTCCTTCCTACGAGCAGTACTTC.

This clonotype was detected only a few times. The rearrangement uses TRBV20-1 and TRBJ1-2; D might be TRBD1 (5 bases). Germline V gives CDR1 DFQATT, CDR2 SNEGSKA (reference sequence). This CDR3 is built from 14 residues. The V end was cut by 3 bases, the J end by 3 bases, with 14 bases between. The CDR3 protein is CSASIGGTDYGYTF. CDR3 DNA sequence: TGCAGTGCTAGCATTGGGGGGACCGACTATGGCTACACCTTC.

This clonotype was picked up many times. The CDR3 DNA sequence: TGCAGTGCTTCCAGGGGGGCAGCCCATTTTCGGGAGCAGTACTTC. Encoded protein: CSASRGAAHFREQYF. The J gene is TRBJ2-7, the V gene TRBV20-1; D is possibly TRBD1 (7 bases). Germline V CDR1 and CDR2: DFQATT, SNEGSKA (reference sequence). This CDR3 has 15 residues. V lost 5 bases, J lost 7 bases, and 24 bases lay in between.

Many counts were recorded for this clonotype. CDR3 protein: CASSNYGLNTEAFF. The CDR3 nucleotides are TGTGCCAGCAGTAACTATGGGTTGAACACTGAAGCTTTCTTT. The chain couples TRBV6-1 to TRBJ1-1; D ambiguous. V lost 5 bases and J lost 0, with 10 bases in between. In germline, CDR1 is MNHNS, CDR2 SASEGT. This CDR3 is built from 14 residues.

This clonotype was found many times. V gene TRBV6-2 or TRBV6-3 combines with J gene TRBJ2-7; no clear D gene. V lost 1 base to trimming and J lost 4 bases, with 5 bases between them. CDR1 and CDR2 (germline): MNHEY, SVGEGT. This CDR3 is 12 amino acids long. In nucleotides, the CDR3 is TGTGCCAGCAGTTACTGGGATTACGAGCAGTACTTC. Translation: CASSYWDYEQYF.

The rearrangement joins TRBV9 to TRBJ2-7; D not certain. Trimming cost V 2 bases and J 0 bases, with 6 bases left between them. Germline V gene sequence: CDR1 SGDLS, CDR2 YYNGEE. The CDR3 has 13 amino acids. The CDR3 region is CASSVTASYEQYF. DNA for the CDR3: TGTGCCAGCAGCGTTACGGCCTCCTACGAGCAGTACTTC.

This clonotype was picked up many times. The rearrangement joins TRBV6-1 to TRBJ2-3; TRBD1 agrees at 7 bases. V was pared by 5 bases and J by 0 bases, with 11 bases of the junction left unmatched. Germline CDR1 MNHNS, CDR2 SASEGT. This CDR3 region has 17 residues. For the CDR3, the DNA is TGTGCCAGCAGTTATACAATGGACAGGTTTAGCACAGATACGCAGTATTTT. This encodes CASSYTMDRFSTDTQYF.

This chain connects TRBV20-1 to TRBJ2-7, with D perhaps TRBD1 (6 bases). The CDR3 spans 13 residues. V was clipped by 6 bases and J by 1 base, with 13 bases between them. Looked up from germline, CDR1 is DFQATT and CDR2 is SNEGSKA (reference sequence). In nucleotides, the CDR3 is TGCAGTGCGATCCGGGACACATCCTACGAGCAGTACTTC. Translation gives CSAIRDTSYEQYF.

This clonotype was recorded many times. The CDR3 DNA sequence: TGTGCCAGCAGCCCGAGACCGTCGGGGGGACCCCTCCACTTT. Translated, it gives CASSPRPSGGPLHF. This chain connects TRBV7-8 to TRBJ1-6, with D perhaps TRBD1 (5 bases). This CDR3 is 14 amino acids long. The germline V gene encodes CDR1 SGHVS and CDR2 FQNEAQ. V was trimmed by 5 bases and J by 12 bases, leaving 17 bases between them.